A single sample is the source of the 25 T cell receptor beta chains below, sequenced in a study of T cell responses to AZD1222 COVID-19 vaccine (TCRdb year 2021). Library construction relied on the immunoSEQ multiplex PCR assay. Here the immuneACCESS table is served through TCRdb, limited to in-frame sequences with V and J called. Missing clones are a known gap in these copies; in checked studies unresolved V genes cover under half, and the rest lacks a known reason. This sample comprises some 150,000 clones, over 90% of them detected only once. 0.75% to 1% of the sample lies in the top ten. Reading the label with the study, this specimen's time point is: baseline before first vaccination. What this sample's treatment or condition label stands for: meningococcal conjugate vaccine given as trial control. The material sequenced was peripheral blood, taken on day 0 of MenACWY control vaccination. The receptor source for this set is an adult in good health.

The chain uses TRBV7-9 and TRBJ2-7, with TRBD2 as a possible D gene (5 bases). Germline lookup yields CDR1 SEHNR and CDR2 FQNEAQ (reference sequence). CDR3 length: 12 amino acids. The ends were cut back, 5 bases at V and 3 bases at J, with 8 bases in the middle. Here the CDR3 reads CASSPRGYEQYF. Written as DNA, the CDR3 is TGTGCCAGCAGCCCCCGGGGCTACGAGCAGTACTTC.

On this clone: The identical CDR3 is also encoded by other nucleotide sequences in the sample. The chain carries TRBV7-2 and TRBJ2-1; 11 bases map to TRBD2. The trim removed 0 bases at V and 0 bases at J, leaving 4 bases unmatched. CDR3 length: 18 amino acids. CDR1 is SGHTA, CDR2 FQGNSA, per germline. CDR3 bases: TGTGCCAGCAGCTTAGCGCCTAGCGGGGGGTCCTCCTACAATGAGCAGTTCTTC. Translated: CASSLAPSGGSSYNEQFF. Full variable domain (rest looked up from reference TRBV7-2 and TRBJ2-1): GAGVSQSPSNKVTEKGKDVELRCDPISGHTALYWYRQSLGQGLEFLIYFQGNSAPDKSGLPSDRFSAERTGGSVSTLTIQRTQQEDSAVYLCASSLAPSGGSSYNEQFFGPGTRLTVL.

The V and J genes are TRBV12-3 or TRBV12-4 and TRBJ2-1, with D perhaps TRBD1 (5 bases). V lost 2 bases and J 9 bases, leaving 5 bases between the germline ends. This CDR3 region has 11 residues. The CDR3 loop reads CASSLRGEQFF. The CDR3, as DNA: TGTGCCAGCAGTTTAAGGGGTGAGCAGTTCTTC.

Concerning this clone: The conserved closing phenylalanine or tryptophan is absent in this CDR3, likely reflecting a read error. The genes are TRBV30 and TRBJ2-7; D may be TRBD2 (5 bases). Germline lookup yields CDR1 GTSNPN and CDR2 SVGIG (reference sequence). The CDR3 is 12 amino acids. V lost 4 bases and J 3 bases, leaving 10 bases between the germline ends. Here the CDR3 DNA reads TGTGCCTGGACCAAAGGGAGCTACGAGCAGTACCTC. Amino acids: CAWTKGSYEQYL.

V and J are TRBV28 and TRBJ1-5; D might be TRBD1 (5 bases). Trimming removed 7 bases at V and 4 bases at J, with 17 bases between. Germline V lookup: CDR1 MDHEN, CDR2 SYDVKM. The CDR3 length is 15 residues. CDR3 amino acids: CASTRSTGGNQPQHF. The CDR3 region has the DNA TGTGCCAGCACTCGTTCGACGGGGGGAAATCAGCCCCAGCATTTT.

The chain recombines TRBV3-1 (or the pseudogene TRBV3-2) with TRBJ2-3; 8 bases agree with TRBD1. The trim removed 4 bases at V and 3 bases at J, leaving 3 bases unmatched. This CDR3 comprises 14 residues. The germline CDR1 and CDR2 sequences are LGHDT and YNNKEL (reference sequence). The CDR3 coding sequence is TGTGCCAGCAGCCCCAGGGGGCTAACAGATACGCAGTATTTT. Its protein is CASSPRGLTDTQYF.

The CDR3 here is CASSLGSSVYRTQYF. Here the CDR3 DNA reads TGCGCCAGCAGCTTGGGGTCTAGCGTCTATCGGACCCAGTACTTC. This rearrangement joins TRBV5-1 to TRBJ2-5; D perhaps matches TRBD2 (6 bases). V was clipped by 0 bases and J by 7 bases, with 16 bases between them. The CDR3 is made up of 15 amino acids. Per the germline V gene, CDR1 is SGHRS and CDR2 is YFSETQ.

The chain is built from TRBV19 and TRBJ1-4; tentative D call: TRBD1 (5 bases). Trimming removed 0 bases from V and 1 base from J, with 21 bases in between. From germline, CDR1 is LNHDA and CDR2 SQIVND (reference sequence). The CDR3 has 20 residues. The CDR3 region has the DNA TGTGCCAGTAGTATAGAGACAGACACATCCCAGCCCCAAACTAATGAAAAACTGTTTTTT. As protein: CASSIETDTSQPQTNEKLFF. Complete variable domain (other parts from reference TRBV19 and TRBJ1-4): DGGITQSPKYLFRKEGQNVTLSCEQNLNHDAMYWYRQDPGQGLRLIYYSQIVNDFQKGDIAEGYSVSREKKESFPLTVTSAQKNPTAFYLCASSIETDTSQPQTNEKLFFGSGTQLSVL.

The V call is TRBV5-1, the J call TRBJ1-2; D possibly corresponds to TRBD1 (5 bases). Germline V gives CDR1 SGHRS, CDR2 YFSETQ. Trimming shortened V by 0 bases and J by 6 bases, and 18 bases separated the two germline ends. This CDR3 is 16 amino acids long. The CDR3 sequence is CASSLEVAGKFNGYTF. In nucleotides, the CDR3 is TGCGCCAGCAGCTTGGAAGTGGCAGGGAAGTTTAATGGCTACACCTTC.

The chain combines TRBV4-2 with TRBJ1-4; 9 nucleotides line up with TRBD1. The CDR3 runs 16 residues. Germline CDR1 LGHNA, CDR2 YNFKEQ. The trim removed 0 bases at V and 8 bases at J, leaving 7 bases unmatched. The CDR3 DNA reads TGTGCCAGCAGCCAAGATACGGGGACAGGGACGGAAAAACTGTTTTTT. Translation gives CASSQDTGTGTEKLFF.

The chain has TRBV12-3 or TRBV12-4 and TRBJ2-2; perhaps TRBD2 as D (6 bases). The CDR3 totals 12 residues. Trimming pared 6 bases from V and 5 bases from J, leaving 7 bases between. The DNA for the CDR3 is TGTGCCAGCAGGACTAGTACCGGGGAGCTGTTTTTT. It yields the protein CASRTSTGELFF.

This clone was seen a handful of times. The chain couples TRBV5-4 to TRBJ1-1, with D tentatively TRBD1 (6 bases). The CDR3 is 14 amino acids. The germline V gene encodes CDR1 SGHNT and CDR2 YYREEE (reference sequence). Trimming left V 4 bases short and J 4 bases short, with 14 bases between. CDR3 nucleotide sequence: TGTGCCAGCAGCGTAGTACAGGGAGCCACTGAAGCTTTCTTT. This sequence encodes CASSVVQGATEAFF.

As DNA, the CDR3 is TGTGCCAGCAGCTTAGGCCTCGGGGCTAGCGGGAACACCGGGGAGCTGTTTTTT. Protein: CASSLGLGASGNTGELFF. V is TRBV13 and J is TRBJ2-2; 7 nucleotides agree with TRBD2. Germline V gene sequence: CDR1 PRHDT, CDR2 FYEKMQ (reference sequence). This CDR3 has 18 residues. V lost 0 bases, J lost 1 base, and 8 bases stayed unmatched.

J is TRBJ2-7 and V is TRBV10-3, with 9 bases that match TRBD2. The CDR3 totals 17 residues. Germline V lookup: CDR1 ENHRY, CDR2 SYGVKD. J was trimmed by 1 base and V by 0 bases; bases with no gene match: 7. CDR3: CAISESTGAGGSYEQYF. CDR3 in DNA: TGTGCCATCAGTGAGTCGACGGGGGCGGGAGGGTCCTACGAGCAGTACTTC.

The J gene is TRBJ2-1, the V gene TRBV19, with 8 nucleotides matching TRBD2. The CDR3 has 13 amino acids. CDR1 and CDR2 from the germline V gene are LNHDA and SQIVND (reference sequence). The V and J ends lost 9 bases and 4 bases, in that order; junction bases with no gene match: 5. CDR3 amino acids: CASSSGGYNEQFF. DNA for the CDR3: TGTGCCAGCTCGAGCGGGGGATACAATGAGCAGTTCTTC.

The V gene is TRBV19, the J gene TRBJ1-2; D is possibly TRBD1 (5 bases). This CDR3 comprises 15 residues. Germline CDR1 and CDR2: LNHDA and SQIVND (reference sequence). V gave up 9 bases and J gave up 6 bases, with 23 bases separating them. CDR3 sequence (DNA): TGTGCCAGCCTTAACCGACGGGACGATCTTGATGGCTACACCTTC. Amino acid sequence: CASLNRRDDLDGYTF.

This chain links TRBV28 with TRBJ2-6; TRBD1 matches at 10 bases. The germline gives CDR1 MDHEN, CDR2 SYDVKM. This CDR3 spans 16 amino acids. After removal of 6 bases from V and 1 base from J, the junction contained 3 bases not matched to a gene. CDR3 coding DNA: TGTGCCAGCAGGACAGGGGGCGGGTCTGGGGCCAACGTCCTGACTTTC. Protein product: CASRTGGGSGANVLTF.

V and J are TRBV6-2 or TRBV6-3 and TRBJ2-7, with D possibly TRBD2 on 5 matching bases. The germline V gene encodes CDR1 MNHEY and CDR2 SVGEGT. The CDR3 totals 16 residues. With 2 bases removed from V and 0 bases from J, the gap between germline ends came to 14 bases. Here the CDR3 reads CASSYGGLDGSYEQYF. The CDR3 bases are TGTGCCAGCAGTTACGGAGGATTGGACGGCTCCTACGAGCAGTACTTC.

The V gene is TRBV10-3, the J gene TRBJ2-3; 7 bases line up with TRBD2. There are 15 residues in the CDR3. With V trimmed by 7 bases and J by 2 bases, 9 bases remained unmatched. Per the germline V gene, CDR1 is ENHRY and CDR2 is SYGVKD. CDR3 sequence reads: CAIKPGGSPTDTQYF. The CDR3 DNA sequence: TGTGCCATCAAGCCCGGCGGGAGCCCCACAGATACGCAGTATTTT.

V gene TRBV18 combines with J gene TRBJ2-3, with 9 nucleotides matching TRBD1. Germline trimming cut 6 bases from V and 4 bases from J; bases unmatched to any gene: 8. Germline V gene lookup returns CDR1 KGHSH and CDR2 LQKENI. The CDR3 is made up of 15 amino acids. CDR3 bases: TGTGCCAGCTCTCAAACAGGGGGCCGAGCAGATACGCAGTATTTT. Translating gives CASSQTGGRADTQYF. The full variable domain, completed using reference TRBV18 and TRBJ2-3, is NAGVMQNPRHLVRRRGQEARLRCSPMKGHSHVYWYRQLPEEGLKFMVYLQKENIIDESGMPKERFSAEFPKEGPSILRIQQVVRGDSAAYFCASSQTGGRADTQYFGPGTRLTVL.

The chain employs TRBV6-5 and TRBJ2-7; possibly TRBD2 for D (6 bases). CDR3 size: 13 residues. Trimming removed 6 bases at V and 6 bases at J, with 15 bases between. The germline CDR1 and CDR2 sequences are MNHEY and SVGAGI. The CDR3 is CASSGGVRGEQYF. In DNA form, the CDR3 reads TGTGCCAGCAGCGGAGGGGTTAGGGGCGAGCAGTACTTC.

The gene calls are TRBV10-3 and TRBJ1-6; unclear D gene. From germline, CDR1 is ENHRY and CDR2 SYGVKD. Trimming removed 7 bases from V and 0 bases from J, with 7 bases in between. The CDR3 runs 14 residues. As DNA, the CDR3 is TGTGCCATCAAATCGAGCTCCTATAATTCACCCCTCCACTTT. Translated, it gives CAIKSSSYNSPLHF.

This chain uses TRBV6-5 with TRBJ2-3; D gene uncertain. Trimming left V 6 bases short and J 2 bases short, with 12 bases between. The CDR3 loop spans 14 amino acids. CDR1 MNHEY and CDR2 SVGAGI come from the germline V gene. The CDR3: CASRAPGHTDTQYF. CDR3 sequence (DNA): TGTGCCAGCAGGGCTCCGGGCCACACAGATACGCAGTATTTT.

The gene calls are TRBV28 and TRBJ1-1; no clear D gene. V was clipped by 6 bases and J by 4 bases, with 15 bases between them. Germline CDR1 and CDR2: MDHEN and SYDVKM. CDR3 size: 14 residues. The CDR3: CASSLSGPSTEAFF. The CDR3 nucleotides read TGTGCCAGCAGCCTGTCGGGCCCTTCCACTGAAGCTTTCTTT.

This chain uses TRBV2 with TRBJ2-1; 10 bases match TRBD2. V shed 1 base and J 8 bases; nucleotides not matched to a gene: 8. This CDR3 is 16 amino acids long. Per germline, CDR1 SNHLY and CDR2 FYNNEI. The CDR3 here is CASSEGRRTSGYEQFF. Here the CDR3 DNA reads TGTGCCAGCAGTGAAGGCCGGCGGACTAGCGGCTATGAGCAGTTCTTC.